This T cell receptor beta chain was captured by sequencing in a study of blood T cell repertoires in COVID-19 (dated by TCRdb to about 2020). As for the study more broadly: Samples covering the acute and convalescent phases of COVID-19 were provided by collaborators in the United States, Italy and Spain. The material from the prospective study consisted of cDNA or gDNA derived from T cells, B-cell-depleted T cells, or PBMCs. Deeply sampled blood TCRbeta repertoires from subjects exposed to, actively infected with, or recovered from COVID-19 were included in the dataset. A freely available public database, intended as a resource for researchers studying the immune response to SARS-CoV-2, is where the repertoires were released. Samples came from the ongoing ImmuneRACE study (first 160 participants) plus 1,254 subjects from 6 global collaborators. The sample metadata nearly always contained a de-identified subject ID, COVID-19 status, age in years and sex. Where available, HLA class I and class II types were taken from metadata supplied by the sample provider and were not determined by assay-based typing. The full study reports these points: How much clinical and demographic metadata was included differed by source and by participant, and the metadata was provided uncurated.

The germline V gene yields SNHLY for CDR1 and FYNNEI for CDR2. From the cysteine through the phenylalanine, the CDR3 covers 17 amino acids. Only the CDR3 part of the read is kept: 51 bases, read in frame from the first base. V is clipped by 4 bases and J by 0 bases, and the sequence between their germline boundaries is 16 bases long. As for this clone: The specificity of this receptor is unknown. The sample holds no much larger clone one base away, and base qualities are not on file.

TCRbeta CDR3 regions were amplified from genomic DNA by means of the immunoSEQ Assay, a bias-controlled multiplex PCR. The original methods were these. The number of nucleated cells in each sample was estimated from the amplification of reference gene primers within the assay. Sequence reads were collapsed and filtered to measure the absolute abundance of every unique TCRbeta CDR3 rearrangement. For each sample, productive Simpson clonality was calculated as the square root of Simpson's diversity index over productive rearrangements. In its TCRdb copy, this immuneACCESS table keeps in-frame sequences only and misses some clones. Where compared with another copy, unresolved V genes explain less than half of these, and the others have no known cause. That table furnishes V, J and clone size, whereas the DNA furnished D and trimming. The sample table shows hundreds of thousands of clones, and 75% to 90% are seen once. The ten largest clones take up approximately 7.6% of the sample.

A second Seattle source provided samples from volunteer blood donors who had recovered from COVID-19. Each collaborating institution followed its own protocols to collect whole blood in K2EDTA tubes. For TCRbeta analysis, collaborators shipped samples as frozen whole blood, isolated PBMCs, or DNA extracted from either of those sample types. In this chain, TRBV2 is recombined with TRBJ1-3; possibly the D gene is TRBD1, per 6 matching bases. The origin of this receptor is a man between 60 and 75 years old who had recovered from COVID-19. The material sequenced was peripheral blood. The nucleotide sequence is TGTGCCAGCAGTGTACAGGGAAGGCTCGGCTCTGGAAACACCATATATTTT. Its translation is CASSVQGRLGSGNTIYF.